These T cell receptor beta chains were read from a single sample in a study of T cells after yellow fever vaccination. TCRdb independently ran MiXCR on the 5' RACE reads; one entry per CDR3 protein. The table records a few hundred thousand distinct CDR3 sequences, 5.2% of them present only once. This material consisted of CD4+ T cells sorted from PBMCs, taken on the day of the yellow fever booster vaccination. Receptor source: a young man who received the YFV17D yellow fever vaccine. Each CDR3 is given with its conserved first and last residue. D genes are given only for firm matches. Size values are once, few and many counts, or a class for expanded clones, and some rows have none.

TRBJ2-7	.	.	TRBV20-1	TGCAGTGCTAGGGACCTCTCCTACGAGCAGTACTTC	CSARDLSYEQYF
TRBJ1-3	few	.	TRBV28	TGTGCCAGCAATTACGGTGGAAACACCATATATTTT	CASNYGGNTIYF
TRBJ2-5	.	.	TRBV5-1	TGCGCCAGCAGCCGCGGTCCGGCCCAAGAGACCCAGTACTTC	CASSRGPAQETQYF
TRBJ2-7	.	.	TRBV7-2	TGTGCCAGCAGCTCCCTACTAGCATCTGAGCAGTACTTC	CASSSLLASEQYF
TRBJ1-1	.	TRBD1	TRBV29-1	TGCAGCGTTGAGGACAGGGGAGACACTGAAGCTTTCTTT	CSVEDRGDTEAFF
TRBJ2-1	many	TRBD2	TRBV20-1	TGCAGTGCTATAGCGGGGGGAGATTACAATGAGCAGTTCTTC	CSAIAGGDYNEQFF
TRBJ1-2	.	.	TRBV12-3/TRBV12-4	TGTGCCAGCAGTCAATTGGACAGAGCTTTCTACACCTTC	CASSQLDRAFYTF
TRBJ2-5	few	TRBD2	TRBV7-2	TGTGCCAGCAGCGCAAGGACTAGCGGGGGGGCCGAGACCCAGTACTTC	CASSARTSGGAETQYF
TRBJ1-2	few	.	TRBV4-1	TGCGCCAGCAGGGACCCAGTGAGGGGCAGTGGCTACACCTTC	CASRDPVRGSGYTF
TRBJ2-2	.	.	TRBV12-3/TRBV12-4	TGTGCCAGCAGTCGGGTTACCGGGGAGCTGTTTTTT	CASSRVTGELFF
TRBJ2-6	few	.	TRBV18	TGTGCCAGCTCACCTCTGGAAAGGCTAAGCTCTGGGGCCAACGTCCTGACTTTC	CASSPLERLSSGANVLTF
TRBJ2-5	.	.	TRBV12-3/TRBV12-4	TGTGCCAGCAGTTTATACACTCAAGAGACCCAGTACTTC	CASSLYTQETQYF
TRBJ1-1	.	.	TRBV20-1	TGCAGTGCCTCGGGCCACTCCGCTGAAGCTTTCTTT	CSASGHSAEAFF
TRBJ2-3	few	TRBD2	TRBV4-3	TGCGCCAGCAGCCAAGGGACTAGCGGGGGGACCAAGTCTAGCACAGATACGCAGTATTTT	CASSQGTSGGTKSSTDTQYF
TRBJ2-5	.	.	TRBV27	TGTGCCAGCAAATCAGGGGGGCAGGAGACCCAGTACTTC	CASKSGGQETQYF
TRBJ1-1	many	.	TRBV6-2/TRBV6-3	TGTGCCAGCAGTTACATCGGGGGGACTGAAGCTTTCTTT	CASSYIGGTEAFF
TRBJ2-2	.	.	TRBV20-1	TGCAGTGCGAGTTCCCTAGCAACCGCGAACACCGGGGAGCTGTTTTTT	CSASSLATANTGELFF
TRBJ1-2	.	.	TRBV29-1	TGCAGCGTCCCAGCAGGGTATGGCTACACCTTC	CSVPAGYGYTF
TRBJ2-1	few	.	TRBV3-1	TGTGCCAGCAGCCAACCTGTCGGGGCCCACAATGAGCAGTTCTTC	CASSQPVGAHNEQFF
TRBJ2-1	few	.	TRBV12-3/TRBV12-4	TGTGCCAGCAATCTGATGTCGAGGCACAATGAGCAGTTCTTC	CASNLMSRHNEQFF
TRBJ2-4	many	.	TRBV2	TGTGCCAGCAGGCGGGCCAAAAACATTCAGTACTTC	CASRRAKNIQYF
TRBJ1-1	.	.	TRBV6-5	TGTGCCAGCAGTTACTCACCTTGGGCGAGTGAAGCTTTCTTT	CASSYSPWASEAFF
TRBJ2-2	few	TRBD2	TRBV4-3	TGCGCCAGCACCCCGTTTCAGGGACTAGTTACCGGGGAGCTGTTTTTT	CASTPFQGLVTGELFF